This TCR beta chain emerged from a study of T cells expressing NK-cell markers. Overall study findings and caveats: About six donors carried dominant NKG2C+ clonotypes that made up about 1.0-8% of their CD8+ T cells. Whether expanded NKG2C+ T cell clones were HCMV-specific remained unclear. Several donors likewise had their CD3+CD56-NKG2C+ fraction led by these clonotypes.

To note about this clonotype: Antigen: not known.

It was by 5'RACE template switching with UMIs that TCR beta cDNA was made. TCRdb reworked the 5' RACE reads into one entry per CDR3 protein, no DNA. The sample yields about 260,000 distinct CDR3 sequences, of which the top ten take up about 0.39%. Sequencing input: blood T cells: a sorted CD56 or NKG2C T cell subset, CD4+ or CD8+ T cells, or bulk PBMC T cells (not recorded which). The source is a man in his late teens or twenties in good health.

The CDR3: CASSTNRNRERLYTDTQYF. The J gene is TRBJ2-3, the V gene TRBV6-2 or TRBV6-3; TCRdb picks TRBD1, but there is no DNA to check that call. The CDR3 is 19 amino acids. From germline, CDR1 is MNHEY and CDR2 SVGEGT.